The clone carrying this TCR beta chain was counted many times. Antigen: not known. The data derive from a study of T cells in Graves' hyperthyroidism and ophthalmopathy. Findings of the study overall: For ophthalmopathy, model prediction preceded onset by a median 6.5 months. Expanded thyroid clonotypes (above 0.001) were mostly also found in blood.

Amplification yielded TCR beta CDR3 regions, with RNA transcripts as the source. The HTBI primer set drove a first-round RT-PCR of the TCR CDR3. TCRdb processed the multiplex PCR reads anew with MiXCR; each CDR3 protein has one entry. The repertoire holds some 440,000 distinct CDR3 sequences, 15% to 17% seen once, with approximately 7.5% in the top ten. A patient was excluded if there was uncontrolled infection, other autoimmune disease, pregnancy or lactation. Thyroid ultrasound, orbital computed tomography, clinical symptoms, and serum thyroxine and TRAb underpinned diagnoses. V was cut by 3 bases and J by 8 bases, with 10 bases left in between. Germline assignment: CDR1 ENHRY and CDR2 SYGVKD. This CDR3 is built from 13 residues.

The chain uses TRBV10-3 and TRBJ1-4; D not certain. The origin of this receptor is a woman aged 18-29 years with Graves' hyperthyroidism. Sequences were obtained from blood. The DNA of the CDR3 is TGTGCCATCAGTGAAAACCTCTGGGAAAAACTGTTTTTT. Protein product: CAISENLWEKLFF.